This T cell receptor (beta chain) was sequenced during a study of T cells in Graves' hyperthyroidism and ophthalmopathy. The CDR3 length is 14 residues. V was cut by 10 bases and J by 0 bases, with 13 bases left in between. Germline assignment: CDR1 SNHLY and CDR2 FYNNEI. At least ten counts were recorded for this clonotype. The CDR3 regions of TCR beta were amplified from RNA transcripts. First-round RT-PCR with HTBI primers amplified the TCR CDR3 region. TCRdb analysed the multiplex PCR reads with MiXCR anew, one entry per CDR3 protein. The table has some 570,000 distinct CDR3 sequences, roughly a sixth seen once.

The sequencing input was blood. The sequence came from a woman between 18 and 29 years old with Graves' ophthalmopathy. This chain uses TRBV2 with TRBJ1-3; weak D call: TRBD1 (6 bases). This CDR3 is CATRQARSGNTIYF. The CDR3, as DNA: TGTGCCACCCGACAGGCCCGCTCTGGAAACACCATATATTTT.